This is a list of T cell receptor beta chains from one sample in a study of T-cell memory formation after mild COVID-19. TCRdb called the 5' RACE reads again in MiXCR, with one record for every CDR3 protein. The sample contains approximately 230,000 distinct CDR3 sequences, about a sixth of which appear only once. Sequencing was carried out using PBMCs or a T cell subset sorted from them (not recorded which). These receptors originate from a man aged 18 to 29 who had mild COVID-19 (a few samples of this study predate the infection). Cell type and time point are not known. Both conserved end residues are part of each CDR3. The D gene is left open where the match is weak. Size is omitted from some rows. Given values are once, few, many or a class for expanded clones.

>-|TRBJ1-1|TRBV20-1|many
CSARVVTAFF
TGCAGTGCTAGAGTAGTTACAGCTTTCTTT
>TRBD1|TRBJ2-7|TRBV5-1|few
CASSDGDRLHEQYF
TGCGCCAGCAGCGACGGGGACAGGCTCCACGAGCAGTACTTC
>-|TRBJ1-5|TRBV20-1|-
CSASHPGASNQPQHF
TGCAGTGCTAGCCATCCCGGGGCTAGCAATCAGCCCCAGCATTTT
>-|TRBJ1-2|TRBV4-3|-
CASSQGGDQGYTF
TGCGCCAGCAGCCAAGGAGGGGATCAAGGCTACACCTTC
>TRBD2|TRBJ2-5|TRBV6-2/TRBV6-3|few
CASRRFSGVQETQYF
TGTGCCAGCAGGAGGTTTAGCGGGGTCCAAGAGACCCAGTACTTC
>TRBD1|TRBJ1-2|TRBV5-1|-
CASSPQGEYGYTF
TGCGCCAGCAGCCCACAGGGGGAATATGGCTACACCTTC
>-|TRBJ2-2|TRBV5-1|-
CASSFSGISNTGELFF
TGCGCCAGCAGCTTTTCCGGGATTTCAAACACCGGGGAGCTGTTTTTT
>-|TRBJ1-3|TRBV7-2|-
CASSLELGVAGNTIYF
TGTGCCAGCAGCTTAGAACTCGGGGTGGCGGGAAACACCATATATTTT
>-|TRBJ2-3|TRBV4-2|many
CASSQDDTDTQYF
TGTGCCAGCAGCCAAGACGACACAGATACGCAGTATTTT
>-|TRBJ2-1|TRBV6-2/TRBV6-3|few
CASSSLYGSGTYNEQFF
TGTGCCAGCAGTTCTTTGTATGGTAGCGGAACCTACAATGAGCAGTTCTTC
>-|TRBJ2-1|TRBV7-9|few
CASSFYRGGEQFF
TGTGCCAGCAGCTTTTACAGGGGAGGCGAGCAGTTCTTC
>-|TRBJ1-1|TRBV4-2|few
CASSQLDSTLNTEAFF
TGTGCCAGCAGCCAACTAGACTCAACGCTGAACACTGAAGCTTTCTTT
>-|TRBJ2-3|TRBV10-3|-
CAISGGLTYTDTQYF
TGTGCCATCAGTGGGGGACTCACTTACACAGATACGCAGTATTTT
>-|TRBJ1-2|TRBV20-1|few
CSARDSRGNYGYTF
TGCAGTGCTAGAGATTCGCGGGGAAACTATGGCTACACCTTC
>-|TRBJ2-1|TRBV4-1|-
CASSRPTPGADNEQFF
TGCGCCAGCAGCCGGCCGACTCCGGGGGCCGACAATGAGCAGTTCTTC
>-|TRBJ1-6|TRBV12-3/TRBV12-4|-
CASSFFDSPLHF
TGTGCCAGCAGTTTTTTTGATTCACCCCTCCACTTT
>-|TRBJ2-3|TRBV10-3|-
CAIRRDRSRTDTQYF
TGTGCCATCAGGAGAGACAGATCTCGTACAGATACGCAGTATTTT
>TRBD2|TRBJ2-3|TRBV4-2|many
CASSQALAGGTDTQYF
TGTGCCAGCAGCCAAGCACTAGCGGGGGGTACAGATACGCAGTATTTT
>-|TRBJ2-1|TRBV3-1|few
CASSFTGIHNEQFF
TGTGCCAGCAGCTTCACAGGGATCCACAATGAGCAGTTCTTC
>TRBD1|TRBJ1-2|TRBV10-3|many
CAILQGASGYTF
TGTGCCATCCTACAGGGGGCAAGTGGCTACACCTTC
>-|TRBJ1-2|TRBV4-1|few
CASSLLPRDINYGYTF
TGCGCCAGCAGCCTCCTCCCCCGGGACATTAACTATGGCTACACCTTC
>-|TRBJ2-7|TRBV20-1|few
CSAGYVSEQYF
TGCAGTGCAGGGTACGTTTCGGAGCAGTACTTC
>TRBD1|TRBJ1-2|TRBV6-2/TRBV6-3|few
CASATTGQGFLSRGYTF
TGTGCCAGCGCCACTACCGGACAGGGATTCCTTTCGAGAGGCTACACCTTC
>TRBD2|TRBJ2-3|TRBV19|few
CASSILAGPTQYF
TGTGCCAGTAGTATCCTAGCGGGGCCTACGCAGTATTTT
>TRBD1|TRBJ1-5|TRBV4-1|-
CASSPSTGEMQPQHF
TGCGCCAGCAGCCCGTCGACAGGGGAAATGCAGCCCCAGCATTTT
>-|TRBJ1-4|TRBV4-2|few
CASSQREKLFF
TGTGCCAGCAGCCAGAGGGAAAAACTGTTTTTT
>TRBD1|TRBJ2-5|TRBV7-6|few
CASSFGQGALETQYF
TGTGCCAGCAGCTTCGGACAGGGGGCTTTAGAGACCCAGTACTTC